This T cell receptor (beta chain) was recovered during a study of CD8+CD57+ T cells in acquired aplastic anemia. The sample holds a few counts of this clonotype. Its antigen is currently unknown. It was genomic DNA that served as the template for profiling TCR beta VDJ and CDR3. From the reads, TCRdb called clonotypes with MiXCR, one entry per CDR3 protein. The repertoire includes about 110,000 distinct CDR3 sequences, around 50% of them detected once, and around 32% sits in the top ten. Whole-study findings and limits: Patients and controls had in common fewer than 30 CD8+ CDR3 sequences.

The sequence was obtained from a human donor in good health, serving as a control. The sample taken for sequencing was sorted CD4+, CD8+, or CD8+CD57+ T cells (not recorded which) from PBMCs.

CDR3 residues: CASSGRGSYEQYF. The CDR3 DNA reads as TGTGCCAGCAGTGGTAGGGGGAGCTACGAGCAGTACTTC. The rearrangement joins TRBV25-1 to TRBJ2-7; D is possibly TRBD1 (6 bases). Germline values: CDR1 MGHDK, CDR2 SYGVNS. The CDR3 is made up of 13 amino acids. Trimming removed 4 bases from V and 3 bases from J, with 10 bases in between.